This is a list of T cell receptor beta chains from one sample in a study of blood T cells in healthy people across ages. TCRdb reprocessed the 5' RACE reads via MiXCR and lists one record per CDR3 protein. The data hold roughly 1.5 million distinct CDR3 sequences, with roughly 43% observed a single time. The sample comprised blood. The receptors stem from a woman aged 18-29 years in good health. The CDR3 runs from the conserved cysteine through the conserved F or W. A D gene is named only where the DNA matches it firmly. Clone size is given for some rows only: seen once, a few or many times, or a class if the clone is expanded.

size | D | J | V | CDR3 | DNA
many | TRBD2 | TRBJ2-3 | TRBV4-1 | CASSTTSGGTDTQYF | TGTGCCAGCAGCACGACTAGCGGGGGCACAGATACGCAGTATTTT
- | - | TRBJ2-1 | TRBV20-1 | CSATDGDYNEQFF | TGCAGTGCTACGGACGGGGACTACAATGAGCAGTTCTTC
- | - | TRBJ1-1 | TRBV10-3 | CATLDGLYAEAFF | TGTGCCACCTTGGACGGATTGTACGCTGAAGCTTTCTTT
- | TRBD1 | TRBJ1-1 | TRBV6-6 | CASSYSVGQGEAEAFF | TGTGCCAGCAGTTACTCGGTGGGACAGGGGGAAGCTGAAGCTTTCTTT
- | - | TRBJ1-2 | TRBV12-3/TRBV12-4 | CASSTRAQPGGYTF | TGTGCCAGCAGTACAAGGGCGCAGCCCGGAGGCTACACCTTC
many | TRBD2 | TRBJ2-3 | TRBV29-1 | CSVDRLAGEDTQYF | TGCAGCGTTGATCGCCTAGCGGGGGAAGATACGCAGTATTTT
- | - | TRBJ1-1 | TRBV3-1 | CASSQDPRQGATEAFF | TGTGCCAGCAGCCAAGATCCCCGGCAGGGAGCCACTGAAGCTTTCTTT
once | - | TRBJ2-3 | TRBV5-6 | CASSRGQYPAAYF | TGTGCCAGCAGCCGCGGACAGTACCCCGCAGCGTATTTT
- | TRBD2 | TRBJ2-1 | TRBV4-1 | CASSRGTGGHNEQFF | TGCGCCAGCAGCCGTGGAACGGGGGGGCACAATGAGCAGTTCTTC
- | TRBD2 | TRBJ2-3 | TRBV7-2 | CASSSTSGRDPDTQYF | TGTGCCAGCAGCTCGACTAGCGGGAGGGACCCAGATACGCAGTATTTT
- | TRBD1 | TRBJ1-2 | TRBV4-2 | CASSQDQGSSGGGYTF | TGTGCCAGCAGCCAAGATCAGGGCAGCTCAGGGGGAGGCTACACCTTC
- | - | TRBJ1-5 | TRBV4-1 | CASSQDQGLGQPQHF | TGCGCCAGCAGCCAAGACCAGGGTTTGGGTCAGCCCCAGCATTTT
- | TRBD1 | TRBJ1-5 | TRBV18 | CASSLQGGANQPQHF | TGTGCCAGCTCACTCCAGGGGGGGGCAAATCAGCCCCAGCATTTT
- | - | TRBJ2-1 | TRBV5-1 | CTSSLAPGSYTEQFF | TGCACCAGCAGCTTGGCACCGGGGAGCTACACTGAGCAGTTCTTC
few | TRBD1 | TRBJ1-5 | TRBV20-1 | CSARPAGTGLLYSNQPQHF | TGCAGTGCTAGGCCGGCGGGGACAGGCCTCCTATATAGCAATCAGCCCCAGCATTTT
- | - | TRBJ2-1 | TRBV4-2 | CASSQVQGVGYNEQFF | TGTGCCAGCAGCCAAGTTCAGGGAGTAGGTTACAATGAGCAGTTCTTC
- | - | TRBJ1-1 | TRBV12-3/TRBV12-4 | CAGSLATEAFF | TGTGCCGGCAGTTTGGCCACTGAAGCTTTCTTT
once | TRBD2 | TRBJ2-1 | TRBV19 | CASSMAPAGKYNEQFF | TGTGCCAGTAGTATGGCGCCAGCGGGGAAATACAATGAGCAGTTCTTC
- | - | TRBJ2-7 | TRBV28 | CASSPPGTRWEQYF | TGTGCCAGCAGTCCCCCTGGGACACGGTGGGAGCAGTACTTC
once | - | TRBJ1-2 | TRBV27 | CASSLSRTSHYGYTF | TGTGCCAGCAGTTTATCGCGAACGTCTCACTATGGCTACACCTTC
- | TRBD2 | TRBJ2-5 | TRBV4-1 | CASSRLIAGLSETQYF | TGCGCCAGCAGCAGACTCATAGCGGGGTTGTCAGAGACCCAGTACTTC
- | - | TRBJ1-5 | TRBV6-2/TRBV6-3 | CASSYSVDSNQPQHF | TGTGCCAGCAGTTACTCGGTGGATAGCAATCAGCCCCAGCATTTT
few | TRBD1 | TRBJ2-5 | TRBV27 | CASSSKLRDSQETQYF | TGTGCCAGCAGTTCAAAACTCCGGGACAGCCAAGAGACCCAGTACTTC
- | - | TRBJ2-1 | TRBV7-2 | CASSYTTGEQFF | TGTGCCAGCAGCTACACAACGGGTGAGCAGTTCTTC
- | TRBD1 | TRBJ1-1 | TRBV4-1 | CASSQARYRDSQAFF | TGCGCCAGCAGCCAGGCCCGGTATCGGGACAGCCAAGCTTTCTTT
few | TRBD2 | TRBJ2-1 | TRBV28 | CASSLLAGESKEQFF | TGTGCCAGCAGTTTGTTAGCGGGAGAGTCGAAGGAGCAGTTCTTC
- | - | TRBJ1-2 | TRBV5-1 | CASSLVPGVVYGYTF | TGCGCCAGCAGCTTGGTTCCAGGCGTAGTCTATGGCTACACCTTC
once | TRBD2 | TRBJ2-3 | TRBV12-3/TRBV12-4 | CASSFGLAGASDTQYF | TGTGCCAGCAGTTTCGGGCTAGCGGGGGCGTCGGATACGCAGTATTTT
- | TRBD2 | TRBJ2-7 | TRBV4-1 | CASSQDPPERGGYLYEQYF | TGCGCCAGCAGCCAAGACCCCCCTGAGCGGGGGGGTTACCTTTACGAGCAGTACTTC
few | TRBD2 | TRBJ2-4 | TRBV11-2 | CASSLPRTSGTRSSIQYF | TGTGCCAGCAGCTTACCTCGGACTAGCGGGACCCGATCGAGCATTCAGTACTTC
few | - | TRBJ2-7 | TRBV3-1 | CASSQVYGIGYEQYF | TGTGCCAGCAGCCAAGTCTATGGGATAGGCTACGAGCAGTACTTC
once | - | TRBJ1-5 | TRBV19 | CASNLQRDGRQPQHF | TGTGCCAGTAATCTACAGAGGGACGGTAGACAGCCCCAGCATTTT
- | TRBD2 | TRBJ2-7 | TRBV29-1 | CSVEAGGGEQYF | TGCAGCGTTGAAGCGGGAGGGGGCGAGCAGTACTTC
- | - | TRBJ1-2 | TRBV20-1 | CSARDRGTGYGYTF | TGCAGTGCTAGAGATCGAGGGACCGGGTATGGCTACACCTTC
few | - | TRBJ2-1 | TRBV12-3/TRBV12-4 | CASREDSYNEQFF | TGTGCCAGCAGGGAGGACTCCTACAATGAGCAGTTCTTC
- | - | TRBJ1-5 | TRBV11-2 | CASSLATGGNSNQPQHF | TGTGCCAGCAGCTTAGCTACTGGAGGGAATAGCAATCAGCCCCAGCATTTT
once | - | TRBJ1-3 | TRBV5-1 | CASSLVLGGLGNTIYF | TGCGCCAGCAGCTTGGTGTTGGGGGGACTTGGAAACACCATATATTTT
- | - | TRBJ1-4 | TRBV3-1 | CASSQAGIGKLFF | TGTGCCAGCAGCCAGGCGGGGATAGGAAAACTGTTTTTT